These T cell receptor beta chains were read from a single sample in a study of vaccination effects on CD4 cells after COVID-19. These TCRs are of unknown antigen specificity. Generated by immunoSEQ multiplex PCR, the TCRdb table keeps only in-frame clones and is missing some. The data contain 40,000 to 45,000 clones, 55% to 80% of them singletons. The sequencing used CD4+ T cells from PBMCs cultured without peptide, collected after COVID-19 vaccination. These receptors were collected from a human donor who received a COVID-19 vaccine. Both conserved end residues are part of each CDR3.

TRBJ2-1,TRBV2,CASRVGGDNYNEQFF
TRBJ2-2,TRBV11-3,CASSSRPGQTNTGELFF
TRBJ2-1,TRBV27,CASRKAGQGYNEQFF
TRBJ2-5,TRBV9,CASNPTLTGERETQYF
TRBJ1-2,TRBV3-1/TRBV3-2,CASSHLDRGAYGYTF
TRBJ2-3,TRBV11-2,CASRRAGSNTDTQYF
TRBJ1-5,TRBV3-1/TRBV3-2,CASSQGANQPQHF
TRBJ1-5,TRBV6-1,CASSEAGSGQPQHF
TRBJ2-7,TRBV27,CASSRPGVGTVLEQYF
TRBJ2-1,TRBV9,CASSVGDRRKSNEQFF
TRBJ2-1,TRBV2,CASITGVSAGEQFF
TRBJ1-4,TRBV9,CASSVGHRARRTNEKLFF
TRBJ1-5,TRBV7-8,CASSFETGIFSNQPQHF
TRBJ2-1,TRBV2,CASSELFNEQFF
TRBJ1-1,TRBV6-1,CASSERGDFNTEAFF
TRBJ2-7,TRBV27,CASSKPARGGYYEQYF